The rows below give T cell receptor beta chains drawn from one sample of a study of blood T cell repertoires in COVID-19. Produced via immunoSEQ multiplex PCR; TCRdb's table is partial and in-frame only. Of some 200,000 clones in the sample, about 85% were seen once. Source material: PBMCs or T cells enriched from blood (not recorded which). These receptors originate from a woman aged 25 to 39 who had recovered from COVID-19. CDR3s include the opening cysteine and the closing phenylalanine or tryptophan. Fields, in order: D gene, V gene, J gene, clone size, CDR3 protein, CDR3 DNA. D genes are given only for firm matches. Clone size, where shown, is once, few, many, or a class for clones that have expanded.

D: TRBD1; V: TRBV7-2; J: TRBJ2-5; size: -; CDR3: CASSLDPGQETQYF; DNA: TGTGCCAGCAGCTTAGACCCGGGACAGGAGACCCAGTACTTC
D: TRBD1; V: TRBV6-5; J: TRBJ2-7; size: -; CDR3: CASSYGTGAYEQYF; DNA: TGTGCCAGCAGTTACGGGACAGGGGCCTACGAGCAGTACTTC
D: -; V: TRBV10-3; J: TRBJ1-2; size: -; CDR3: CAISEQDRRGYTF; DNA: TGTGCCATCAGTGAACAGGATCGGCGTGGCTACACCTTC
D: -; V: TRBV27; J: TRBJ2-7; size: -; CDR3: CASSLSGPFSYEQYF; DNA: TGTGCCAGCAGTTTATCGGGGCCGTTCTCCTACGAGCAGTACTTC
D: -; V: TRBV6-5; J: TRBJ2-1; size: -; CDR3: CASSPTREYNEQFF; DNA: TGTGCCAGCAGCCCGACTAGAGAGTACAATGAGCAGTTCTTC
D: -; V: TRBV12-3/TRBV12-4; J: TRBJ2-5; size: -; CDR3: CASTSEIVETQYF; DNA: TGTGCCAGCACCTCTGAAATAGTAGAGACCCAGTACTTC
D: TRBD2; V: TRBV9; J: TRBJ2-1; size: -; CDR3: CASSTMTSGGANEQFF; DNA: TGTGCCAGCAGCACCATGACTAGCGGGGGCGCAAATGAGCAGTTCTTC
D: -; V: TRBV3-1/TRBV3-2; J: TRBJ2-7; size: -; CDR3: CASSQTSGTVYF; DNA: TGTGCCAGCAGCCAAACTTCCGGGACTGTTTACTTC
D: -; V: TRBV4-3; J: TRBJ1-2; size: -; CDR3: CASSQEWAGDGYGYTF; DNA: TGCGCCAGCAGCCAAGAATGGGCAGGGGATGGGTATGGCTACACCTTC
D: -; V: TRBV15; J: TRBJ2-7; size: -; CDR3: CATSRRHSSYEQYF; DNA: TGTGCCACCAGCAGGAGACACTCCTCCTACGAGCAGTACTTC
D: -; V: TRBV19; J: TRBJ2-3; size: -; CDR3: CASSPLAPDTQYF; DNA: TGTGCCAGTAGCCCACTAGCCCCGGATACGCAGTATTTT
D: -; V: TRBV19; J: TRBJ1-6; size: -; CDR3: CASSILLGGVSTPLHF; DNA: TGTGCCAGTAGTATTCTCCTGGGAGGGGTTTCGACACCCCTCCACTTT
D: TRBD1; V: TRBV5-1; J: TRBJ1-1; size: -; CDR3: CASSLGQGSTEAFF; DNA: TGCGCCAGCAGCTTGGGACAGGGGAGCACTGAAGCTTTCTTT
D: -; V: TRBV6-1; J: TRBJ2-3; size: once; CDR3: CASSDDPGVDTQYF; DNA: TGTGCCAGCAGTGACGACCCGGGGGTCGATACGCAGTATTTT
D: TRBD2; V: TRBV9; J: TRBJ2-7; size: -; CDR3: CASSVDPGGNSYEQYF; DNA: TGTGCCAGCAGCGTAGATCCGGGGGGTAACTCCTACGAGCAGTACTTC
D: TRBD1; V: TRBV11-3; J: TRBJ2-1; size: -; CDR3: CASSPGTGISYNEQFF; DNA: TGTGCCAGCAGCCCGGGGACAGGGATATCCTACAATGAGCAGTTCTTC
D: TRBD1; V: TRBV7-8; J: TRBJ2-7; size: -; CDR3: CASSQSPGGEQYF; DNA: TGTGCCAGCAGTCAGTCCCCAGGGGGCGAGCAGTACTTC
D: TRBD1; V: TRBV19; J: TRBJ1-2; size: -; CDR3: CASSMEGTGTYGYTF; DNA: TGTGCCAGTAGTATGGAGGGGACAGGGACCTATGGCTACACCTTC
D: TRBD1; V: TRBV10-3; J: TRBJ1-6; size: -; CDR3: CAISERAGGYNSPLHF; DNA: TGTGCCATCAGTGAAAGGGCAGGGGGCTATAATTCACCCCTCCACTTT
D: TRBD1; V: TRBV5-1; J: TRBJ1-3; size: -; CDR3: CASSEGASFSGNTIYF; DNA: TGCGCCAGCAGCGAGGGGGCCTCCTTTTCTGGAAACACCATATATTTT
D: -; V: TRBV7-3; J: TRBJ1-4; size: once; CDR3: CASSSGNNEKLFF; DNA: TGTGCCAGCAGCTCCGGGAATAATGAAAAACTGTTTTTT
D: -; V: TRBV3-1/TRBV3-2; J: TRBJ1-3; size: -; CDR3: CASSQDTGAGNTIYF; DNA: TGTGCCAGCAGCCAAGATACGGGGGCTGGAAACACCATATATTTT
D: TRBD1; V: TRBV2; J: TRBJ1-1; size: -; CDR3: CASSSRQGGTEAFF; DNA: TGTGCCAGCAGTTCGCGACAGGGGGGGACTGAAGCTTTCTTT
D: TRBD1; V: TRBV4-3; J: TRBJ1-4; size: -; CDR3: CASSQDWTGDEKLFF; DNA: TGCGCCAGCAGCCAAGACTGGACAGGGGATGAAAAACTGTTTTTT
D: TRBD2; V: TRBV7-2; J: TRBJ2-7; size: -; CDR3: CASSPGSGTSGEQYF; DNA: TGTGCCAGCAGCCCAGGCTCCGGGACTAGTGGAGAGCAGTACTTC
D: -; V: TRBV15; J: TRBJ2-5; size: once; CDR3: CATSRSPPFQETQYF; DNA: TGTGCCACCAGCAGATCCCCCCCGTTCCAAGAGACCCAGTACTTC
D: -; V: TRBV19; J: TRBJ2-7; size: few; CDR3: CASSSSGLFAYEQYF; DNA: TGTGCCAGTAGTTCGTCGGGACTCTTTGCCTACGAGCAGTACTTC
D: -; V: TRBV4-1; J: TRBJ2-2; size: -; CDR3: CASSQQITGELFF; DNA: TGCGCCAGCAGCCAACAAATCACCGGGGAGCTGTTTTTT
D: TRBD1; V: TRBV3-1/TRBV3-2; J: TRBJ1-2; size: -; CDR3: CASSHGPTGEAYGYTF; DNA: TGTGCCAGCAGCCACGGTCCGACAGGGGAAGCCTATGGCTACACCTTC
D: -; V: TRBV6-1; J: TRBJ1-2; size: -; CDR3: CASSSQGLGYGYTF; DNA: TGTGCCAGCAGTTCACAGGGATTGGGCTATGGCTACACCTTC
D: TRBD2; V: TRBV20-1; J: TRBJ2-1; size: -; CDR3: CSASRGLVYNEQFF; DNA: TGCAGTGCTAGTCGTGGACTAGTCTACAATGAGCAGTTCTTC
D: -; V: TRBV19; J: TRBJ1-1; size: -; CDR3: CASSIRGGGTEAFF; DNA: TGTGCCAGTAGTATCCGGGGGGGAGGCACTGAAGCTTTCTTT
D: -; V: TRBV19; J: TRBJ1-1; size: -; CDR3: CASSRGRGNTEAFF; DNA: TGTGCCAGTAGTAGGGGGAGGGGGAACACTGAAGCTTTCTTT
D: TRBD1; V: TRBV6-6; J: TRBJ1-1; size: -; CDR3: CASTRGRWDTEAFF; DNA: TGTGCCAGCACAAGGGGGCGGTGGGACACTGAAGCTTTCTTT
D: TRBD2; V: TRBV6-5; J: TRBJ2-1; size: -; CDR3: CASKVSGGAFNEQFF; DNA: TGTGCCAGCAAAGTTAGCGGGGGGGCCTTTAATGAGCAGTTCTTC
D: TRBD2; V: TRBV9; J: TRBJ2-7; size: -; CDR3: CASSVGDFGGSLSYEQYF; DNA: TGTGCCAGCAGCGTAGGCGATTTCGGGGGGTCCCTCTCCTACGAGCAGTACTTC
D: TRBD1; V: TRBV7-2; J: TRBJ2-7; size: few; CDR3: CASSSGQDLEQYF; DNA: TGTGCCAGCAGCTCCGGACAGGACCTAGAGCAGTACTTC
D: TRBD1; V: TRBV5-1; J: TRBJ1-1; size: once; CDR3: CASRKSRDRVTEAFF; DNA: TGCGCCAGCAGGAAAAGCAGGGACAGGGTCACTGAAGCTTTCTTT
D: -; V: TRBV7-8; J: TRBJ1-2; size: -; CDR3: CASSPGAGGIGGYTF; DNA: TGTGCCAGCAGCCCAGGGGCGGGGGGGATAGGTGGCTACACCTTC
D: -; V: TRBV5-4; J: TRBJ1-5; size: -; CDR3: CASSLAGDNQPQHF; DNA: TGTGCCAGCAGCTTGGCGGGAGACAATCAGCCCCAGCATTTT
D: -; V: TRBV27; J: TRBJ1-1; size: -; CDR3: CASSQYPTVNTEAFF; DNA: TGTGCCAGCAGCCAATACCCAACGGTGAACACTGAAGCTTTCTTT
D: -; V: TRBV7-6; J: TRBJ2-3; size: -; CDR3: CASSFSLNADTQYF; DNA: TGTGCCAGCAGCTTTAGCTTAAATGCAGATACGCAGTATTTT
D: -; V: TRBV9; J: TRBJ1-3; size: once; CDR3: CASSVGVHSGNTIYF; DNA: TGTGCCAGCAGCGTAGGCGTCCACTCTGGAAACACCATATATTTT
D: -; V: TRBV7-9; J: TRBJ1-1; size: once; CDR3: CASSLAEGITEAFF; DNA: TGTGCCAGCAGCCTCGCGGAGGGAATCACTGAAGCTTTCTTT
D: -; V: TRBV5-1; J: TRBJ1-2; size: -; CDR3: CASSLAEGIDGYTF; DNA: TGCGCCAGCAGCTTGGCCGAGGGAATCGATGGCTACACCTTC
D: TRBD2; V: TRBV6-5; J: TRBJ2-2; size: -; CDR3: CASSYGLAEITGELFF; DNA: TGTGCCAGCAGTTATGGGCTAGCGGAGATCACCGGGGAGCTGTTTTTT
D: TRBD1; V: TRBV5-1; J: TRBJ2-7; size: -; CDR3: CASSRGQGPIYEQYF; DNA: TGCGCCAGCAGCCGGGGACAGGGGCCCATCTACGAGCAGTACTTC
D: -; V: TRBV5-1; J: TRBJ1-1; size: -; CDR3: CASSLAGDTEAFF; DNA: TGCGCCAGCAGCTTGGCTGGAGACACTGAAGCTTTCTTT
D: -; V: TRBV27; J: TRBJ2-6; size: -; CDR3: CASSYSGANVLTF; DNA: TGTGCCAGCAGCTACTCTGGGGCCAACGTCCTGACTTTC
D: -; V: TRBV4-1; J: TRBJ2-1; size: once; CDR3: CASSQESRGGDEQFF; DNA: TGCGCCAGCAGCCAAGAATCCAGGGGTGGCGATGAGCAGTTCTTC
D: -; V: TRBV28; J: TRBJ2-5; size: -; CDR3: CASSLSRTVKETQYF; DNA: TGTGCCAGCAGTTTATCCCGGACTGTCAAAGAGACCCAGTACTTC
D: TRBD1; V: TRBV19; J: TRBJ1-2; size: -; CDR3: CASSTQTGGAGYGYTF; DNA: TGTGCCAGTAGTACTCAGACAGGGGGCGCGGGTTATGGCTACACCTTC
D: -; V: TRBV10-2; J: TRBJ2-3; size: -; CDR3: CASSASTSRDTQYF; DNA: TGCGCCAGCAGTGCGAGCACTTCTCGGGATACGCAGTATTTT